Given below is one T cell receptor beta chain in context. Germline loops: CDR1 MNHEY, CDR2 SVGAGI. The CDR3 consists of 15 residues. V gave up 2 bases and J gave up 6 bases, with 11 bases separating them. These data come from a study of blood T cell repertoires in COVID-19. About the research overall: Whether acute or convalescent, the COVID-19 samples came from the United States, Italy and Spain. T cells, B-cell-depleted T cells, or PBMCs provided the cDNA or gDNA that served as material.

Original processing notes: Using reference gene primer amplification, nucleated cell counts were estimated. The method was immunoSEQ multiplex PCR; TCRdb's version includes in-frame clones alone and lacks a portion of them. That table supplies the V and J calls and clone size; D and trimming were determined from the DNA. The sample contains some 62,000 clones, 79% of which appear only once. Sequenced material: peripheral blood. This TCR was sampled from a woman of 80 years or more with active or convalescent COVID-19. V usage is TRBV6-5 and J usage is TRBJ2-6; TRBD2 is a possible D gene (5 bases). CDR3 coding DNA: TGTGCCAGCAGTTACAATCCGGGGTCGGCCAACGTCCTGACTTTC. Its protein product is CASSYNPGSANVLTF.